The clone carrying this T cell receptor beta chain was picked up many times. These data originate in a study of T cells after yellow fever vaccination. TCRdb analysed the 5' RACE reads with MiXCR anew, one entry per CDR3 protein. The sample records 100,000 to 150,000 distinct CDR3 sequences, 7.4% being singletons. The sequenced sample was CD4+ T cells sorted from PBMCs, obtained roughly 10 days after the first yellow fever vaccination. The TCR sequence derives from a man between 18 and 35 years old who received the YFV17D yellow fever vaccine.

The CDR3 DNA sequence: TGCGCCAGCAGCCAAGGCCACATACTGAACACTGAAGCTTTCTTT. Translation gives CASSQGHILNTEAFF. The V gene is TRBV4-3, the J gene TRBJ1-1; unclear D gene. CDR3 length equals 15 residues. Trimming took 1 base from V and 0 from J, leaving 9 bases between them. Germline loops: CDR1 LGHNA, CDR2 YSLEER.